The 4 T cell receptor beta chains presented below share a single source sample, sequenced in a study of cytomegalovirus exposure and HLA in healthy donors. PCR involved 60 Vbeta and 13 Jbeta primers. Using immunoSEQ multiplex PCR, the repertoire was profiled, and TCRdb retains in-frame clones only, with some absent. The data contain 100,000 to 150,000 clones, more than 75% of them singletons. Sequencing input: PBMCs. These receptors all stem from a male donor in good health and CMV-seronegative.

V and J are TRBV19 and TRBJ2-7; the match to TRBD1 covers 10 bases. CDR1 is LNHDA, CDR2 SQIVND, per germline (reference sequence). V trimming: 5 bases; J trimming: 5 bases; junction bases outside the gene matches: 6. The CDR3 contains 14 residues. This CDR3 reads CASSQTGGIHEQYF. The CDR3 DNA reads TGTGCCAGTAGTCAGACAGGGGGCATCCACGAGCAGTACTTC.

CDR3 residues: CASSYSTGTVAFF. In nucleotides, the CDR3 is TGTGCCAGCAGTTACTCGACAGGGACAGTAGCTTTCTTT. V and J are TRBV6-5 and TRBJ1-1; 7 bases match TRBD1. Per the germline V gene, CDR1 is MNHEY and CDR2 is SVGAGI. Losses at the gene ends were 0 bases for V and 10 bases for J; bases not matched to a gene: 5. CDR3 size: 13 residues.

The chain couples TRBV7-9 to TRBJ1-5; TRBD1 is a possible D gene (5 bases). CDR1 is SEHNR and CDR2 is FQNEAQ in the germline V gene (reference sequence). Trimming left V 6 bases short and J 3 bases short, with 6 bases between. The CDR3 is 12 amino acids. This CDR3 is CASRGPNQPQHF. CDR3 coding DNA: TGTGCCAGCAGGGGGCCCAATCAGCCCCAGCATTTT. The complete variable domain, with remaining parts taken from reference TRBV7-9 and TRBJ1-5, reads DTGVSQNPRHKITKRGQNVTFRCDPISEHNRLYWYRQTLGQGPEFLTYFQNEAQLEKSRLLSDRFSAERPKGSFSTLEIQRTEQGDSAMYLCASRGPNQPQHFGDGTRLSIL.

The rearrangement joins TRBV11-1 to TRBJ2-7; 9 bases map to TRBD1. This CDR3 comprises 14 residues. Trimming cost V 5 bases and J 4 bases; bases outside gene matches: 6. Looked up from germline, CDR1 is SGHAT and CDR2 is FQDESV (reference sequence). CDR3 protein: CASSRSGQGYEQYF. CDR3 in DNA: TGTGCCAGCAGCCGATCTGGACAGGGGTACGAGCAGTACTTC. Variable domain in full (rest from reference TRBV11-1 and TRBJ2-7): EAEVAQSPRYKITEKSQAVAFWCDPISGHATLYWYRQILGQGPELLVQFQDESVVDDSQLPKDRFSAERLKGVDSTLKIQPAELGDSAMYLCASSRSGQGYEQYFGPGTRLTVT.